This T cell receptor beta chain was captured in a study of tumor-infiltrating lymphocytes in primary liver carcinoma. The researchers produced TCR beta cDNA from 450 to 600 ng total RNA with a constant-region primer. What produced the TCR beta libraries was three nested multiplex PCR rounds using slightly modified ARM-PCR. Primers for the first two PCR rounds were TRBV1-TRBV30 forward primers and a C-beta reverse primer (about 10 cycles per round). Each CDR3 protein gets one entry after TCRdb re-called the multiplex PCR reads with MiXCR. The repertoire holds 65,000 to 90,000 distinct CDR3 sequences, with 72% as singletons. Between about 17 and 34 mg of unsorted bulk tissue served as the source from which RNA and DNA were co-extracted. The J segment lost 4 bases and the V segment lost 5 bases, leaving 16 bases of the junction unmatched. Germline CDR1 is MNHEY and CDR2 is SVGAGI. The CDR3 length is 17 residues.

In the case of this clonotype: The conserved closing phenylalanine or tryptophan is absent in this CDR3, likely reflecting a read error.

Sequenced material: liver tumor tissue from sampling region 1. Regarding subset: tumor region T1, superior pole. This TCR came from a man aged 40-49 years with primary liver carcinoma and hepatitis B virus infection. This rearrangement joins TRBV6-5 to TRBJ1-2; 7 bases agree with TRBD1. The CDR3 loop reads CASSLRNPGGTFYGYTL. In nucleotides, the CDR3 is TGTGCCAGCAGTCTTCGCAATCCAGGGGGTACATTCTATGGCTACACCTTG.